This T cell receptor beta chain was observed in a study of human T cells and chemical hapten exposure. Study context: Slight differences in pooled library volume were the main source of varying TCR yields across samples. Whole-study findings and limits: With DPC sensitization, TCRs exceeding 1 in 1000 frequency showed no change.

This clonotype was seen a handful of times. Its antigen remains unknown. Time point described: healthy volunteer bleed at 2 weeks. Total RNA was extracted from unfractionated whole blood. TCRdb re-called the RACE reads with MiXCR, one entry per CDR3 protein. The table lists over 100,000 distinct CDR3 sequences, roughly 9% of them singletons. The clonotype originates from a male donor in good health. Some clones in this sample may be carry-over from other donors' samples. The specimen was whole blood.

The CDR3 loop reads CASSPPDSNYGYTF. As DNA, the CDR3 is TGTGCCAGCAGTCCCCCGGACAGTAACTATGGCTACACCTTC. This chain joins TRBV27 and TRBJ1-2; TRBD1 is a possible D gene (6 bases). The CDR3 is made up of 14 amino acids. Trimming left V 5 bases short and J 1 base short, with 11 bases between. Germline values: CDR1 MNHEY, CDR2 SMNVEV (reference sequence).